This is a list of T cell receptor beta chains from one sample in a study of OX40 agonist ivuxolimab in advanced cancers. The protocol was immunoSEQ multiplex PCR, while the TCRdb copy is restricted to in-frame clones and leaves out a portion. The sample contains about 37,000 clones, roughly 90% of which appear only once. Sequencing used CD4+ or CD8+ T cells sorted from blood, obtained in a trial of the OX40 agonist ivuxolimab. These receptors were collected from an adult with an advanced solid tumor such as melanoma, head and neck, liver or kidney cancer. CDR3s include the opening cysteine and the closing phenylalanine or tryptophan. The D gene is left open where the match is weak. Expanded clones are given a class, and other clones once, few, many or no size at all.

D gene: -; J gene: TRBJ2-7; V gene: TRBV11-3; clone size: -; CDR3 DNA: TGTGCCAGCAGCTTAGGTAGCGAGGCCTACGAGCAGTACTTC; CDR3 protein: CASSLGSEAYEQYF
D gene: -; J gene: TRBJ2-1; V gene: TRBV7-9; clone size: -; CDR3 DNA: TGTGCCAGCAGATCCGGGAATGAGCAGTTCTTC; CDR3 protein: CASRSGNEQFF
D gene: -; J gene: TRBJ1-6; V gene: TRBV4-1; clone size: -; CDR3 DNA: TGCGCCAGCAGCCAATCCGGTACGGACCTGCGGCCACCCCTCCACTTT; CDR3 protein: CASSQSGTDLRPPLHF
D gene: -; J gene: TRBJ2-2; V gene: TRBV4-3; clone size: -; CDR3 DNA: TGCGCCAGCAGCCAAGATAGGTCGAACACCGGGGAGCTGTTTTTT; CDR3 protein: CASSQDRSNTGELFF
D gene: -; J gene: TRBJ2-7; V gene: TRBV9; clone size: -; CDR3 DNA: TGTGCCAGCAGCGAGGGGGATATTTCCTACGAGCAGTACTTC; CDR3 protein: CASSEGDISYEQYF
D gene: TRBD1; J gene: TRBJ2-5; V gene: TRBV6-6; clone size: -; CDR3 DNA: TGTGCCAGCAGTTACCCGGACAGGGAGACCCAGTACTTC; CDR3 protein: CASSYPDRETQYF
D gene: -; J gene: TRBJ2-1; V gene: TRBV7-8; clone size: -; CDR3 DNA: TGTGCCAGCAGCGAGGTCTATGAGCAGTTCTTC; CDR3 protein: CASSEVYEQFF
D gene: TRBD1; J gene: TRBJ1-2; V gene: TRBV19; clone size: -; CDR3 DNA: TGTGCCAGTAGTGGACAAAAACAGGGGGCCGGGATTACGGCCTTGAAGGCTAACTATGGCTACACCTTC; CDR3 protein: CASSGQKQGAGITALKANYGYTF
D gene: -; J gene: TRBJ1-2; V gene: TRBV11-3; clone size: -; CDR3 DNA: TGTGCCAGTACTCCCGGGACCCATGGGCCTACTAACTATGGCTACACCTTC; CDR3 protein: CASTPGTHGPTNYGYTF
D gene: -; J gene: TRBJ2-2; V gene: TRBV12-5; clone size: -; CDR3 DNA: TGTGCTAGTGGTTTGTCAGTTATCGGGGAGCTGTTTTTT; CDR3 protein: CASGLSVIGELFF
D gene: -; J gene: TRBJ2-2; V gene: TRBV7-6; clone size: once; CDR3 DNA: TGTGCCAGCAGTACGCCACCCGGGGAGCTGTTTTTT; CDR3 protein: CASSTPPGELFF
D gene: TRBD1; J gene: TRBJ1-1; V gene: TRBV19; clone size: -; CDR3 DNA: TGTGCCAGTAGTAGGAACAGGGGTCGTAACACTGAAGCTTTCTTT; CDR3 protein: CASSRNRGRNTEAFF
D gene: -; J gene: TRBJ1-5; V gene: TRBV1; clone size: -; CDR3 DNA: TGCACCAGCAGCCCAACTAAGAGTCAGACAAGTCCCCCCCCCAATCAGCCCCAGCATTTT; CDR3 protein: CTSSPTKSQTSPPPNQPQHF
D gene: -; J gene: TRBJ2-2; V gene: TRBV6-4; clone size: -; CDR3 DNA: TGTGCCAGCAGTTCGACTAGTGGCTCCACCGGGGAGCTGTTTTTT; CDR3 protein: CASSSTSGSTGELFF
D gene: -; J gene: TRBJ1-1; V gene: TRBV4-1; clone size: -; CDR3 DNA: TGCGCCAGCAGCCAAGAGGGGGATTACACTGAAGCTTTCTTT; CDR3 protein: CASSQEGDYTEAFF
D gene: -; J gene: TRBJ2-3; V gene: TRBV7-8; clone size: -; CDR3 DNA: TGTGCCAGCTCCAGACTACCCAGGGTGGATACGCAGTATTTT; CDR3 protein: CASSRLPRVDTQYF
D gene: -; J gene: TRBJ1-2; V gene: TRBV5-6; clone size: -; CDR3 DNA: TGTGCCAGCAGCTTTGACGGGCCGGGGGGCTACACCTTC; CDR3 protein: CASSFDGPGGYTF
D gene: TRBD1; J gene: TRBJ2-1; V gene: TRBV28; clone size: -; CDR3 DNA: TGTGCCAGCAGCACCGGGACAGGGTCCTACAATGAGCAGTTCTTC; CDR3 protein: CASSTGTGSYNEQFF
D gene: -; J gene: TRBJ2-1; V gene: TRBV27; clone size: -; CDR3 DNA: TGTGCCAGCAGCCCAGGTGCGAATGAGCAGTTCTTC; CDR3 protein: CASSPGANEQFF
D gene: -; J gene: TRBJ1-1; V gene: TRBV9; clone size: -; CDR3 DNA: TGTGCCAGCAGCCGCGTAAGACAAATCTACACTGAAGCTTTCTTT; CDR3 protein: CASSRVRQIYTEAFF
D gene: TRBD1; J gene: TRBJ2-7; V gene: TRBV27; clone size: -; CDR3 DNA: TGTGCCAGCAGTTTGGGGGGCAGGGGGCACGAGCAGTACTTC; CDR3 protein: CASSLGGRGHEQYF
D gene: -; J gene: TRBJ2-5; V gene: TRBV6-5; clone size: -; CDR3 DNA: TGTGCCAGCAGTTACTCGTCCGCAGCAGAGACCCAGTACTTC; CDR3 protein: CASSYSSAAETQYF
D gene: -; J gene: TRBJ2-6; V gene: TRBV30; clone size: -; CDR3 DNA: TGTGCCTGGAGTGTCGGTACTGGGGCCAACGTCCTGACTTTC; CDR3 protein: CAWSVGTGANVLTF
D gene: -; J gene: TRBJ2-7; V gene: TRBV5-3; clone size: -; CDR3 DNA: TGTGCCAGAAGCTTATCAACCTACGAGCAGTACTTC; CDR3 protein: CARSLSTYEQYF
D gene: -; J gene: TRBJ2-7; V gene: TRBV7-9; clone size: -; CDR3 DNA: TGTGCCAGCACCTCCTCGTTCGAGCAGTACTTC; CDR3 protein: CASTSSFEQYF
D gene: TRBD1; J gene: TRBJ2-7; V gene: TRBV5-8; clone size: -; CDR3 DNA: TGTGCCAGCAGCAGGGACAGGGTCGAGCAGTACTTC; CDR3 protein: CASSRDRVEQYF
D gene: -; J gene: TRBJ2-7; V gene: TRBV6-1; clone size: -; CDR3 DNA: TGTGCCAGCAGTGAGAGGTCGTGGCCCTACGAGCAGTACTTC; CDR3 protein: CASSERSWPYEQYF
D gene: -; J gene: TRBJ2-1; V gene: TRBV6-5; clone size: -; CDR3 DNA: TGTGCCAGCAGTTCCACAGGGAGCTCCTACAATGAGCAGTTCTTC; CDR3 protein: CASSSTGSSYNEQFF
D gene: -; J gene: TRBJ1-6; V gene: TRBV5-5; clone size: -; CDR3 DNA: TGTGCCAGCAGCTTGAACGACCGGCGGGTTTCACCCCTCCACTTT; CDR3 protein: CASSLNDRRVSPLHF
D gene: TRBD1; J gene: TRBJ1-2; V gene: TRBV5-1; clone size: few; CDR3 DNA: TGCGCCAGCAGCTTGGGGCGGACAGGGAGAATTAACTATGGCTACACCTTC; CDR3 protein: CASSLGRTGRINYGYTF
D gene: -; J gene: TRBJ1-1; V gene: TRBV5-6; clone size: once; CDR3 DNA: TGTGCCAGCAGCTTCCAGGGGCATGTTGCTGAAGCTTTCTTT; CDR3 protein: CASSFQGHVAEAFF
D gene: TRBD1; J gene: TRBJ2-7; V gene: TRBV14; clone size: -; CDR3 DNA: TGTGCCAGCAGCCATGAAAGGGACAGCCACTACGAGCAGTACTTC; CDR3 protein: CASSHERDSHYEQYF
D gene: -; J gene: TRBJ2-5; V gene: TRBV29-1; clone size: -; CDR3 DNA: TGCAGCGTTGTTGGCAGCCAAGAGACCCAGTACTTC; CDR3 protein: CSVVGSQETQYF
D gene: -; J gene: TRBJ2-1; V gene: TRBV5-1; clone size: -; CDR3 DNA: TGCGCCAGCAGCTTGATATTTGGGCCTAGCTCCTACAATGAGCAGTTCTTC; CDR3 protein: CASSLIFGPSSYNEQFF
D gene: TRBD1; J gene: TRBJ2-2; V gene: TRBV7-9; clone size: -; CDR3 DNA: TGTGCCAGCAGCCCACCGGACAGGTCCACCGGGGAGCTGTTTTTT; CDR3 protein: CASSPPDRSTGELFF
D gene: -; J gene: TRBJ2-7; V gene: TRBV11-2; clone size: -; CDR3 DNA: TGTGCCAGCAGCTTATGGAGGGCGACCTACGAGCAGTACTTC; CDR3 protein: CASSLWRATYEQYF
D gene: TRBD2; J gene: TRBJ2-1; V gene: TRBV5-1; clone size: -; CDR3 DNA: TGCGCCAGCAGGGTCGGGGCTAGCGGGGCATACAATGAGCAGTTCTTC; CDR3 protein: CASRVGASGAYNEQFF
D gene: -; J gene: TRBJ2-2; V gene: TRBV9; clone size: few; CDR3 DNA: TGTGCCAGCAGCGAGGGTCTCGGAACCGGGGAGCTGTTTTTT; CDR3 protein: CASSEGLGTGELFF
D gene: -; J gene: TRBJ1-1; V gene: TRBV4-1; clone size: -; CDR3 DNA: TGCGCCAGCAGCCCCGAGAGTAACACTGAAGCTTTCTTT; CDR3 protein: CASSPESNTEAFF
D gene: -; J gene: TRBJ2-7; V gene: TRBV27; clone size: -; CDR3 DNA: TGTGCCAGCAGTTTAACCGGAAACTCCTACGAGCAGTACTTC; CDR3 protein: CASSLTGNSYEQYF
D gene: TRBD1; J gene: TRBJ1-1; V gene: TRBV5-5; clone size: -; CDR3 DNA: TGTGCCAGCAGATTGACAGGGGACACTGAAGCTTTCTTT; CDR3 protein: CASRLTGDTEAFF
D gene: -; J gene: TRBJ1-2; V gene: TRBV6-4; clone size: many; CDR3 DNA: TGTGCCAGCAGACCCGGAACGGCTGAGAACTATGGCTACACCTTC; CDR3 protein: CASRPGTAENYGYTF
D gene: -; J gene: TRBJ2-7; V gene: TRBV13; clone size: -; CDR3 DNA: TGTGCCAGCAGACAGACCGGGGGACCCCCCTACGAGCAGTACTTC; CDR3 protein: CASRQTGGPPYEQYF
D gene: TRBD1; J gene: TRBJ1-2; V gene: TRBV19; clone size: -; CDR3 DNA: TGTGCCACAGGGGGGGGCTATGGCTACACCTTC; CDR3 protein: CATGGGYGYTF
D gene: -; J gene: TRBJ1-1; V gene: TRBV2; clone size: -; CDR3 DNA: TGTGCCAGCAGTGACCCCTCCCGCGGAACTGAAGCTTTCTTT; CDR3 protein: CASSDPSRGTEAFF